This T cell receptor (beta chain) was sequenced during a study of OX40 agonist ivuxolimab in advanced cancers. Details on this clone: Its cognate antigen is unknown.

Regarding the study as a whole: At 0.1 to 3.0 mg/kg and by week 6, clonal expansion occurred in CD4+ and CD8+ blood T cells. Expanded clones were, on average, more numerous in CD8+ T cells than in CD4+.

Repertoires were generated with immunoSEQ multiplex PCR, while TCRdb's copy carries only in-frame clones and drops some. The data hold approximately 81,000 clones, with more than 75% observed a single time. The CDR3 length is 12 residues. V dropped 1 base and J dropped 4 bases, with 2 bases sitting between them. CDR1 is SNHLY, CDR2 FYNNEI, per germline. This chain uses TRBV2 with TRBJ2-1; D is unresolved. This TCR came from an adult with an advanced solid tumor such as melanoma, head and neck, liver or kidney cancer. The input for sequencing was CD4+ or CD8+ T cells sorted from blood, taken in a trial of the OX40 agonist ivuxolimab. The CDR3 protein is CASSEGYNEQFF. The CDR3 DNA sequence: TGTGCCAGCAGTGAAGGGTACAATGAGCAGTTCTTC.